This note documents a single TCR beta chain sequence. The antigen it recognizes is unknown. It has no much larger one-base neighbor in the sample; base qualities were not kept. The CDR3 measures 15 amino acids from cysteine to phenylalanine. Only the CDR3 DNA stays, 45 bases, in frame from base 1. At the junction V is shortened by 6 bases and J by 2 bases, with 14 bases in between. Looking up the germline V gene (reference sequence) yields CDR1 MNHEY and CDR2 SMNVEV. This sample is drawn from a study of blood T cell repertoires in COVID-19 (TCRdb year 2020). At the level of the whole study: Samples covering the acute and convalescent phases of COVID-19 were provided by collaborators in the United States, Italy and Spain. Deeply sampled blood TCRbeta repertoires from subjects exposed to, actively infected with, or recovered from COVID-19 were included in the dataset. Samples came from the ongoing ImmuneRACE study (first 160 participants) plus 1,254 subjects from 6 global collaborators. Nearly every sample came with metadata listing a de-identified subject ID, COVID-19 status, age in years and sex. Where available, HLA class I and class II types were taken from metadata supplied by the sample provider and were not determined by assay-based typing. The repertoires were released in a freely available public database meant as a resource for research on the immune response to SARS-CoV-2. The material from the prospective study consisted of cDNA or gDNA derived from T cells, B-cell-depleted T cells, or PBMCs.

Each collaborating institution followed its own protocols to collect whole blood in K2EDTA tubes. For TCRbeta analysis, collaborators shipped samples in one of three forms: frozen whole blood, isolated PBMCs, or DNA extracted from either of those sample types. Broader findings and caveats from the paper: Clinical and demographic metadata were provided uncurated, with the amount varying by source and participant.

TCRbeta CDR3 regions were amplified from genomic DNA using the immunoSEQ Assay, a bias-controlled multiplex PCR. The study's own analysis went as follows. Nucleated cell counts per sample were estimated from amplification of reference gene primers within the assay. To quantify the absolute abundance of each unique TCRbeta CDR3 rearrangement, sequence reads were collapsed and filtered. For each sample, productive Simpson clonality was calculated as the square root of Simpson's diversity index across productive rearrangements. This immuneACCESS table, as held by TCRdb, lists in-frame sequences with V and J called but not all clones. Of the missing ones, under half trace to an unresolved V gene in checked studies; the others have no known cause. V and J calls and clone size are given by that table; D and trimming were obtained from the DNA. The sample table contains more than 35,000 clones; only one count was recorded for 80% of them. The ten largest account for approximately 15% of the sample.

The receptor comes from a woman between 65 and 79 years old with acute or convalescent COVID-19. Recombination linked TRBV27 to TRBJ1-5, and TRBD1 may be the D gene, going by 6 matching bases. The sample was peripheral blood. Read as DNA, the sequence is TGTGCCAGCAGCTCTCAGGGGTTGGGCAATCAGCCCCAGCATTTT. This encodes CASSSQGLGNQPQHF.